Listed below are T cell receptor beta chains from one sample, sequenced in a study of blood T cell repertoires in COVID-19. Sequenced by immunoSEQ multiplex PCR; TCRdb stores in-frame clones only, minus some. The repertoire holds a few hundred thousand clones, with approximately 90% as singletons. The sequenced material came from peripheral blood. All receptors come from a man under 40 with acute or convalescent COVID-19. Each CDR3 is given with its conserved first and last residue. The D gene is left open where the match is weak. Some rows mark clone size as missing; the rest say once, few, many or name a class of expanded clone.

clone size: .
J gene: TRBJ2-3
D gene: TRBD2
V gene: TRBV7-3
CDR3 protein: CASSLGTSADTQYF
CDR3 DNA: TGTGCCAGCAGCTTAGGGACTAGCGCAGATACGCAGTATTTT

clone size: .
J gene: TRBJ2-7
D gene: TRBD1
V gene: TRBV7-9
CDR3 protein: CASSHWGQGNEQYF
CDR3 DNA: TGTGCCAGCAGCCACTGGGGACAGGGGAACGAGCAGTACTTC

clone size: .
J gene: TRBJ1-1
D gene: TRBD1
V gene: TRBV18
CDR3 protein: CASSPPRTGNTEAFF
CDR3 DNA: TGTGCCAGCTCACCACCCAGGACAGGGAACACTGAAGCTTTCTTT

clone size: .
J gene: TRBJ2-1
D gene: .
V gene: TRBV7-7
CDR3 protein: CASSLAAGLGEQFF
CDR3 DNA: TGTGCTAGCAGCTTAGCGGCGGGGCTCGGTGAGCAGTTCTTC

clone size: .
J gene: TRBJ2-7
D gene: TRBD2
V gene: TRBV5-1
CDR3 protein: CASSPGGNTYEQYF
CDR3 DNA: TGCGCCAGCAGCCCGGGGGGGAACACCTACGAGCAGTACTTC

clone size: .
J gene: TRBJ2-2
D gene: TRBD2
V gene: TRBV5-1
CDR3 protein: CASAGLATMNTGELFF
CDR3 DNA: TGCGCCAGCGCCGGACTAGCGACAATGAACACCGGGGAGCTGTTTTTT

clone size: .
J gene: TRBJ2-7
D gene: TRBD1
V gene: TRBV4-1
CDR3 protein: CASSPDRSYEQYF
CDR3 DNA: TGCGCCAGCAGCCCGGACAGGTCCTACGAGCAGTACTTC

clone size: once
J gene: TRBJ1-2
D gene: .
V gene: TRBV5-6
CDR3 protein: CASSLKSGVHYGYTF
CDR3 DNA: TGTGCCAGCAGCTTAAAATCCGGGGTACACTATGGCTACACCTTC

clone size: .
J gene: TRBJ2-1
D gene: TRBD1
V gene: TRBV5-4
CDR3 protein: CASSLVGDRVSDEQFF
CDR3 DNA: TGTGCCAGCAGCTTGGTAGGGGACAGGGTATCAGATGAGCAGTTCTTC

clone size: .
J gene: TRBJ1-3
D gene: .
V gene: TRBV5-5
CDR3 protein: CASSLVSRSGNTIYF
CDR3 DNA: TGTGCCAGCAGCTTGGTGAGTCGTTCTGGAAACACCATATATTTT

clone size: .
J gene: TRBJ1-1
D gene: TRBD1
V gene: TRBV7-2
CDR3 protein: CASSFDRVAEAFF
CDR3 DNA: TGTGCCAGCAGCTTCGACAGGGTGGCTGAAGCTTTCTTT

clone size: .
J gene: TRBJ2-5
D gene: .
V gene: TRBV13
CDR3 protein: CASSLPGDQETQYF
CDR3 DNA: TGTGCCAGCAGCCTACCGGGGGACCAAGAGACCCAGTACTTC

clone size: .
J gene: TRBJ2-1
D gene: .
V gene: TRBV19
CDR3 protein: CASSSPGKEQFF
CDR3 DNA: TGTGCCAGTAGTTCCCCAGGTAAAGAGCAGTTCTTC

clone size: .
J gene: TRBJ2-5
D gene: TRBD2
V gene: TRBV5-1
CDR3 protein: CASSLEQAGGPKRDSRETQYF
CDR3 DNA: TGCGCCAGCAGCTTGGAGCAAGCGGGGGGGCCGAAGCGAGACTCTAGGGAGACCCAGTACTTC

clone size: .
J gene: TRBJ2-7
D gene: TRBD1
V gene: TRBV27
CDR3 protein: CASSLGQGNEQYF
CDR3 DNA: TGTGCCAGCAGTTTAGGACAGGGTAACGAGCAGTACTTC

clone size: .
J gene: TRBJ1-1
D gene: TRBD1
V gene: TRBV4-1
CDR3 protein: CASSQGQGTTEAFF
CDR3 DNA: TGCGCCAGCAGCCAAGGACAGGGTACGACTGAAGCTTTCTTT

clone size: .
J gene: TRBJ2-2
D gene: TRBD1
V gene: TRBV9
CDR3 protein: CASSEGTANTGELFF
CDR3 DNA: TGTGCCAGCAGCGAGGGGACAGCGAACACCGGGGAGCTGTTTTTT

clone size: .
J gene: TRBJ1-4
D gene: .
V gene: TRBV5-1
CDR3 protein: CASSLAAPEGEKLFF
CDR3 DNA: TGCGCCAGCAGCTTGGCGGCTCCGGAGGGTGAAAAACTGTTTTTT

clone size: .
J gene: TRBJ2-3
D gene: TRBD2
V gene: TRBV28
CDR3 protein: CATGTSHSPDTQYF
CDR3 DNA: TGTGCCACTGGGACTAGCCATTCCCCAGATACGCAGTATTTT

clone size: .
J gene: TRBJ2-1
D gene: .
V gene: TRBV5-8
CDR3 protein: CASSLSGISYNEQFF
CDR3 DNA: TGTGCCAGCAGCTTGTCTGGCATCTCCTACAATGAGCAGTTCTTC

clone size: .
J gene: TRBJ2-1
D gene: TRBD2
V gene: TRBV2
CDR3 protein: CASSKHDRTSGGASEQFF
CDR3 DNA: TGTGCCAGCAGTAAACACGACCGGACTAGCGGGGGGGCATCTGAGCAGTTCTTC

clone size: .
J gene: TRBJ2-3
D gene: .
V gene: TRBV9
CDR3 protein: CASSGDFTQYF
CDR3 DNA: TGTGCCAGCAGCGGGGACTTTACGCAGTATTTT

clone size: .
J gene: TRBJ1-1
D gene: TRBD1
V gene: TRBV3-1/TRBV3-2
CDR3 protein: CASSQPGQGNTEAFF
CDR3 DNA: TGTGCCAGCAGCCAACCGGGACAGGGGAACACTGAAGCTTTCTTT

clone size: .
J gene: TRBJ1-4
D gene: .
V gene: TRBV6-6
CDR3 protein: CAAHGGQEKLFF
CDR3 DNA: TGTGCCGCCCACGGGGGGCAGGAAAAACTGTTTTTT

clone size: once
J gene: TRBJ1-1
D gene: .
V gene: TRBV30
CDR3 protein: CAWTRSVNTEAFF
CDR3 DNA: TGTGCCTGGACTCGGAGTGTGAACACTGAAGCTTTCTTT

clone size: .
J gene: TRBJ1-2
D gene: TRBD1
V gene: TRBV10-2
CDR3 protein: CASSERDRPLLGYGYTF
CDR3 DNA: TGCGCCAGCAGTGAAAGGGACAGACCCCTATTGGGGTATGGCTACACCTTC

clone size: .
J gene: TRBJ1-5
D gene: .
V gene: TRBV28
CDR3 protein: CASTVGDQPQHF
CDR3 DNA: TGTGCCAGCACTGTCGGGGATCAGCCCCAGCATTTT

clone size: .
J gene: TRBJ1-6
D gene: .
V gene: TRBV15
CDR3 protein: CATSRDTGFKGSPLHF
CDR3 DNA: TGTGCCACCAGCAGAGATACAGGCTTCAAAGGTTCACCCCTCCACTTT

clone size: .
J gene: TRBJ2-5
D gene: TRBD1
V gene: TRBV5-4
CDR3 protein: CASSSPQGRELETQYF
CDR3 DNA: TGTGCCAGCAGCTCGCCACAGGGGCGAGAGCTAGAGACCCAGTACTTC

clone size: .
J gene: TRBJ1-1
D gene: .
V gene: TRBV28
CDR3 protein: CASILQGNTEAFF
CDR3 DNA: TGTGCCAGCATCCTCCAGGGAAACACTGAAGCTTTCTTT

clone size: once
J gene: TRBJ2-7
D gene: TRBD2
V gene: TRBV4-1
CDR3 protein: CASSLTSASYEQYF
CDR3 DNA: TGCGCCAGCAGCCTGACTAGCGCATCCTACGAGCAGTACTTC

clone size: .
J gene: TRBJ1-2
D gene: TRBD1
V gene: TRBV4-1
CDR3 protein: CASSQRGTAYGYTF
CDR3 DNA: TGCGCCAGCAGCCAACGGGGGACAGCCTATGGCTACACCTTC

clone size: few
J gene: TRBJ2-2
D gene: .
V gene: TRBV2
CDR3 protein: CASSPQGRSNTGELFF
CDR3 DNA: TGTGCCAGCAGCCCACAAGGGAGGTCGAACACCGGGGAGCTGTTTTTT

clone size: few
J gene: TRBJ2-3
D gene: .
V gene: TRBV5-1
CDR3 protein: CASNTEGLRTDTQYF
CDR3 DNA: TGCGCCAGCAACACGGAGGGCCTCCGTACAGATACGCAGTATTTT